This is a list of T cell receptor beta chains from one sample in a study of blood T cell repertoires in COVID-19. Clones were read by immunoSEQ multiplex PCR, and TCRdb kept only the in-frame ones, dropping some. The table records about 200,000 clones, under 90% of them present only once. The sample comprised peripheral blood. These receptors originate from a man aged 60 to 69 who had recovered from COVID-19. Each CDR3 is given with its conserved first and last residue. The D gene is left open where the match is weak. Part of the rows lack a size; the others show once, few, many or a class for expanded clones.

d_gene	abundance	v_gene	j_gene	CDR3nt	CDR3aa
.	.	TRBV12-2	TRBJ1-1	TGTGCAAGTCGCCAAGATGGGGGACAGGGGGCGAACACTGAAGCTTTCTTT	CASRQDGGQGANTEAFF
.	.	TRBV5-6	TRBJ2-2	TGTGCCAGCAGCTTGGTAGCAGTACCGAACACCGGGGAGCTGTTTTTT	CASSLVAVPNTGELFF
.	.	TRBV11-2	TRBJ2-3	TGTGCCACCAAGACAGACCCTAGCACAGATACGCAGTATTTT	CATKTDPSTDTQYF
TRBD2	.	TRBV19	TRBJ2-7	TGTGCCAGTAGTATGCAGGGAGGGGTAGGGGCCCACGAGCAGTACTTC	CASSMQGGVGAHEQYF
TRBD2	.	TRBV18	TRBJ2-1	TGTGCCAGCGAGCGGGAACCATACAATGAGCAGTTCTTC	CASEREPYNEQFF
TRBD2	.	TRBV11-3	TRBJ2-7	TGTGCCAGCAGCATAAAAGCGGGGGCCGAGCAGTACTTC	CASSIKAGAEQYF
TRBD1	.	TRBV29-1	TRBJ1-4	TGCAGCGTTGCACCGACAGGGCTGGGGGAAAAACTGTTTTTT	CSVAPTGLGEKLFF
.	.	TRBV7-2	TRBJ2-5	TGTGCCAGCAGCTTAGCTGGGGGCCAACCCATAAAAGAGACCCAGTACTTC	CASSLAGGQPIKETQYF
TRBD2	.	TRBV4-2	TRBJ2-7	TGTGCCAGCAGCCTGGCCAAGACTAGCGGGTTCTACGAGCAGTACTTC	CASSLAKTSGFYEQYF
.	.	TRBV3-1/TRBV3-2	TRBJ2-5	TGTGCCAGCAGCCAATTATCGGGGTTATCGGAGACCCAGTACTTC	CASSQLSGLSETQYF
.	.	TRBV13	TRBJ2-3	TGTGCCACTGTGGGTGGAGGTCTCTATACGCAGTATTTT	CATVGGGLYTQYF
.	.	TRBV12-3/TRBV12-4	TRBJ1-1	TGTGCCAGCAGTCTCAGGGTAAACACTGAAGCTTTCTTT	CASSLRVNTEAFF
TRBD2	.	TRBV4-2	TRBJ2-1	TGTGCCAGCAGCCCGGGACTAGCGGGAGTGGGTGAGCAGTTCTTC	CASSPGLAGVGEQFF
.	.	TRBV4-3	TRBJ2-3	TGCGCCAGCAGCCCTCAGTTTCCCTCGAGCGGCACAGATACGCAGTATTTT	CASSPQFPSSGTDTQYF
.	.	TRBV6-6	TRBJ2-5	TGTGCCAGCGGAAACTTGGGGGGAGAGACCCAGTACTTC	CASGNLGGETQYF
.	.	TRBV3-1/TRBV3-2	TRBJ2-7	TGTGCCAGCAGCCACCTAGTAGGTTGGCCGGAGCAGTACTTC	CASSHLVGWPEQYF
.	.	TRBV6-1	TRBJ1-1	TGTGCCAGCAGTGATATGGGAAGGCCCCGGGGGGCTGAAGCTTTCTTT	CASSDMGRPRGAEAFF
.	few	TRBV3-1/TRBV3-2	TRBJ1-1	TGTGCCAGCAGAGGACAACCCGGGCGCGCTTTCTTT	CASRGQPGRAFF
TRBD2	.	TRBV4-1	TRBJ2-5	TGCGCCAGCAGCCAAGATGCGGGAGAAGAGACCCAGTACTTC	CASSQDAGEETQYF
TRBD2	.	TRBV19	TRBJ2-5	TGTGCCAGTAGTATAGTAGGACTAGCAGGAGAGACCCAGTACTTC	CASSIVGLAGETQYF
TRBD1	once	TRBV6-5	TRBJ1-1	TGTGCCAGCAGTTACTCAGGGACAGAGGAGAGAGCTTTCTTT	CASSYSGTEERAFF
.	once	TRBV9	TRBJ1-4	TGTGCCAGCAGCGTAGCTGGGGGGGCAGGCGAAAAACTGTTTTTT	CASSVAGGAGEKLFF
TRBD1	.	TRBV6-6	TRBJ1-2	TGTGCCACCCGGGACAGGGGGCAGGACTATGGCTACACCTTC	CATRDRGQDYGYTF
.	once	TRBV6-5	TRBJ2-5	TGTGCCAGCAGACCCGGGACAAAAAAAGAGACCCAGTACTTC	CASRPGTKKETQYF
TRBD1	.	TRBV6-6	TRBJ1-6	TGTGCCAGCAGCCGAACCGGGACAGGGGATAGCTCCTATAATTCACCCCTCCACTTT	CASSRTGTGDSSYNSPLHF
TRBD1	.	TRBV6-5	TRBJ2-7	TGTGCCAGCAGTCAGGACAGGGGGCCCTACGAGCAGTACTTC	CASSQDRGPYEQYF
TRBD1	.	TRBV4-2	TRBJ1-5	TGTGCCAGCAGCCCGGACAGGGGGTCCCCTGAGCCCCAGCATTTT	CASSPDRGSPEPQHF
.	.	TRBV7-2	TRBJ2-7	TGTGCCAGCAGCTTATCCGGGACTCCGGAGCAGTACTTC	CASSLSGTPEQYF
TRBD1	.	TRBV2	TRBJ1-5	TGTGCCAGCATCCAGGGGGCTGGAAGCAATCAGCCCCAGCATTTT	CASIQGAGSNQPQHF
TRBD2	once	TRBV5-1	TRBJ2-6	TGCGCCAGCAGCGTAACGGGACTAGCGGCCTCCGGGGCCAACGTCCTGACTTTC	CASSVTGLAASGANVLTF
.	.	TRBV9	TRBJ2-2	TGTGCCAGCAGCTCACGATACGGGATCCGATCGAACACCGGGGAGCTGTTTTTT	CASSSRYGIRSNTGELFF
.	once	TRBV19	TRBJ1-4	TGTGCCAGTAGTCCCCTCCGGGAAAAACTGTTTTTT	CASSPLREKLFF